This T cell receptor (beta chain) is from a study of blood T cell repertoires in COVID-19. Germline V gene data show CDR1 as LGHNA and CDR2 as YSLEER. The CDR3 is made up of 16 amino acids. V was clipped by 0 bases and J by 5 bases, with 17 bases between them. The protocol was immunoSEQ multiplex PCR, while the TCRdb copy is restricted to in-frame clones and leaves out a portion. The sample includes about 200,000 clones, roughly nine tenths of them seen just once. The sample comprised peripheral blood. The sequence came from a woman aged 45-65 years with acute or convalescent COVID-19. The chain uses TRBV4-3 and TRBJ2-7; perhaps TRBD1 as D (5 bases). CDR3 sequence: CASSQESGNRPNEQYF. For the CDR3, the DNA is TGCGCCAGCAGCCAAGAGTCTGGGAACAGGCCTAACGAGCAGTACTTC.